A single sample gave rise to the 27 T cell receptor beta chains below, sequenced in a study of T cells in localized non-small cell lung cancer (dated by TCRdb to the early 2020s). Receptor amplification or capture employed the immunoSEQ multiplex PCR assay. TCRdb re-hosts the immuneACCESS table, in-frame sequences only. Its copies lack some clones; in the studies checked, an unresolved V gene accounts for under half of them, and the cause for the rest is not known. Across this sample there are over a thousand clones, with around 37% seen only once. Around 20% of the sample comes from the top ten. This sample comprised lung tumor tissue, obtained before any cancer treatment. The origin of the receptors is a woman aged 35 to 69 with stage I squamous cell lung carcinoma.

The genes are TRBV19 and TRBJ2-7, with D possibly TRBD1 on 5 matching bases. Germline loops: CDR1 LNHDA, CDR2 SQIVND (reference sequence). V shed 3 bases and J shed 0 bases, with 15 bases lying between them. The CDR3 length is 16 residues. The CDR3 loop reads CASSMAGGAGSYEQYF. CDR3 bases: TGTGCCAGTAGTATGGCTGGTGGGGCCGGCTCCTACGAGCAGTACTTC.

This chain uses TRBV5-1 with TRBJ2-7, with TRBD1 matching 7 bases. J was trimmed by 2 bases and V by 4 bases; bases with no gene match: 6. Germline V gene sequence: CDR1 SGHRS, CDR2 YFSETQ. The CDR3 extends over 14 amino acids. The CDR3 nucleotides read TGCGCCAGCAGCCTAACCGGGACAGCCTACGAGCAGTACTTC. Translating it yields CASSLTGTAYEQYF.

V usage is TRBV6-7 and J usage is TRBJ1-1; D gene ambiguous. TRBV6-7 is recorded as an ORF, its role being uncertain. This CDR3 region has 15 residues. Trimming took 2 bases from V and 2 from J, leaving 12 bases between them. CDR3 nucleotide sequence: TGTGCCAGCAGTTACGGGCCCTATCCAAACACTGAAGCTTTCTTT. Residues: CASSYGPYPNTEAFF.

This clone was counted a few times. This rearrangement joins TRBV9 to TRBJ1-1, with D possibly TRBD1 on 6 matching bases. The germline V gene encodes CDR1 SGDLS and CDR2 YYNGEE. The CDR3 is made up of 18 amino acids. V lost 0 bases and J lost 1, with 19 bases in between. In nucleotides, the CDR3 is TGTGCCAGCAGCGTAGGTCATTTTGGGGGCGCAAGGAACACTGAAGCTTTCTTT. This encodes CASSVGHFGGARNTEAFF.

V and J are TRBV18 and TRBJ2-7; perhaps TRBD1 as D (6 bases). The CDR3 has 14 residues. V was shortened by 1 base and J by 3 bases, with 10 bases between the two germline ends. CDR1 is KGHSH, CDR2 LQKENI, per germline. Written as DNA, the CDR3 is TGTGCCAGCTCACCACTTCAGGGGTTCTACGAGCAGTACTTC. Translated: CASSPLQGFYEQYF.

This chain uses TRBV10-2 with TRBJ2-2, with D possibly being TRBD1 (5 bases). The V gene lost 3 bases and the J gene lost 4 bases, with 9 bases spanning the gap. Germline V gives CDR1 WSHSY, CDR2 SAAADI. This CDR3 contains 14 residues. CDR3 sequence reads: CASSEKGRTGELFF. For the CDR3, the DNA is TGCGCCAGCAGTGAAAAGGGGCGCACCGGGGAGCTGTTTTTT.

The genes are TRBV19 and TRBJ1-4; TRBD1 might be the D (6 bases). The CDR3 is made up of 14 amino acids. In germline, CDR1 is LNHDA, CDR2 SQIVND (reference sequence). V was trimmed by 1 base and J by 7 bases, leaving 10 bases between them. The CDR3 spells CASSIGAGVEKLFF. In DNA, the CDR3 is TGTGCCAGTAGTATAGGCGCAGGGGTTGAAAAACTGTTTTTT. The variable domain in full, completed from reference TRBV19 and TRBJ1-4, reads DGGITQSPKYLFRKEGQNVTLSCEQNLNHDAMYWYRQDPGQGLRLIYYSQIVNDFQKGDIAEGYSVSREKKESFPLTVTSAQKNPTAFYLCASSIGAGVEKLFFGSGTQLSVL.

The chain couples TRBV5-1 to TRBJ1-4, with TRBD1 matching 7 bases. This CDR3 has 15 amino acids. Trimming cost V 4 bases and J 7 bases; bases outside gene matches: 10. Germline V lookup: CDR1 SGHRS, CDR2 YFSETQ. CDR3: CASSSTGASLEKLFF. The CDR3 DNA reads TGCGCCAGCAGCAGTACAGGGGCCTCTCTTGAAAAACTGTTTTTT.

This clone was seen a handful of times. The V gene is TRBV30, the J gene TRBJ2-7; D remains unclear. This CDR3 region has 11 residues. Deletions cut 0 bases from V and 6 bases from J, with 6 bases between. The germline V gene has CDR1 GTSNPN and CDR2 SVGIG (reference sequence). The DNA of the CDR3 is TGTGCCTGGAGTGTTACGGGCGAGCAGTACTTC. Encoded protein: CAWSVTGEQYF.

The CDR3 nucleotides read TGTGCCAGCAGTATCAGACAGGGGGGTGGGGAAAAACTGTTTTTT. Protein product: CASSIRQGGGEKLFF. The chain carries TRBV6-8 and TRBJ1-4; 9 nucleotides match TRBD1. The J segment lost 8 bases and the V segment lost 5 bases, leaving 9 bases of the junction unmatched. Germline CDR1 MNHGY, CDR2 SAAAGT. This CDR3 is 15 amino acids long.

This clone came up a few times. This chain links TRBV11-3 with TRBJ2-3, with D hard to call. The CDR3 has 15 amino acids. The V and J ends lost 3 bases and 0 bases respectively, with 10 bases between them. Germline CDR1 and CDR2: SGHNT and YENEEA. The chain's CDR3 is CASSFRTGSTDTQYF. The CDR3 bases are TGTGCCAGCAGCTTTCGGACCGGAAGCACAGATACGCAGTATTTT.

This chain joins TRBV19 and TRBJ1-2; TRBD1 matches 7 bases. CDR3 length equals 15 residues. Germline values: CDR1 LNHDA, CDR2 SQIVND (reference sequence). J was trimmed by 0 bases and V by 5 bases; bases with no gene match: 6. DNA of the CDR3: TGTGCCAGTAGTGCCGACAGGGAAGCTAACTATGGCTACACCTTC. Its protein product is CASSADREANYGYTF.

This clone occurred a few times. The CDR3 spells CASSQELLPAWTGAETQYF. CDR3 nucleotide sequence: TGCGCCAGCAGCCAAGAGCTACTACCCGCCTGGACAGGGGCAGAGACCCAGTACTTC. The rearrangement links TRBV4-1 to TRBJ2-5, with 9 bases that match TRBD1. CDR1 MGHRA and CDR2 YSYEKL come from the germline V gene. J gave up 4 bases and V 0 bases, and 15 bases lay outside the gene matches. This CDR3 has 19 residues.

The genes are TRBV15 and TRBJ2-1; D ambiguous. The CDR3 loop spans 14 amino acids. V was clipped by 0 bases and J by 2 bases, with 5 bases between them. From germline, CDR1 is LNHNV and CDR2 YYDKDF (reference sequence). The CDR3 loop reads CATSRDRAYNEQFF. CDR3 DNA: TGTGCCACCAGCAGAGATCGGGCCTACAATGAGCAGTTCTTC.

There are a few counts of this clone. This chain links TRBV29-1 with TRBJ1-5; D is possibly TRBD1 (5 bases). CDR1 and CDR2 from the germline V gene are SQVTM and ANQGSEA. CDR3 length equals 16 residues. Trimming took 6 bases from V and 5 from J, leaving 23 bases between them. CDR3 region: CSVGETQGGLYQPQHF. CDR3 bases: TGCAGCGTGGGGGAGACTCAAGGCGGGCTTTATCAGCCCCAGCATTTT.

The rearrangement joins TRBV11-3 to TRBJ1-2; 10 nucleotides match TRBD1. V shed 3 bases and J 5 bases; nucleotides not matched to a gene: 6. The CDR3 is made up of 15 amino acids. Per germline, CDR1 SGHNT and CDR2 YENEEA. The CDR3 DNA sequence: TGTGCCAGCAGCTTGGGACAGGGGTATGGGTATGGCTACACCTTC. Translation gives CASSLGQGYGYGYTF.

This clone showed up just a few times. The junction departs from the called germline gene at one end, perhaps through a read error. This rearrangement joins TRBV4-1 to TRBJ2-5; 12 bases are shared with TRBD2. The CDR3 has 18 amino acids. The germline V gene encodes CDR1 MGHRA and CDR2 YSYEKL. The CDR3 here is CTSSQDILAGGLQETQYF. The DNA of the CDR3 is TGCACCAGCAGCCAAGATATACTAGCGGGGGGCCTCCAAGAGACCCAGTACTTC.

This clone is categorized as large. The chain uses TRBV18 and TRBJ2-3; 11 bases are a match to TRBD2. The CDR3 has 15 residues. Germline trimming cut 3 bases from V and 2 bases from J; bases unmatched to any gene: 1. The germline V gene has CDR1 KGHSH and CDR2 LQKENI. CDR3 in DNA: TGTGCCAGCTCACCGACTAGCGGGGCCACAGATACGCAGTATTTT. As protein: CASSPTSGATDTQYF.

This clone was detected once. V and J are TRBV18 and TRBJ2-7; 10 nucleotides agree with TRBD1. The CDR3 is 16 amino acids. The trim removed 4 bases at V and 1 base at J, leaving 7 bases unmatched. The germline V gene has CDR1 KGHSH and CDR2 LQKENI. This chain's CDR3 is CASSLWTGGLSYEQYF. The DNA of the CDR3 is TGTGCCAGCTCACTCTGGACAGGGGGTCTTTCCTACGAGCAGTACTTC.

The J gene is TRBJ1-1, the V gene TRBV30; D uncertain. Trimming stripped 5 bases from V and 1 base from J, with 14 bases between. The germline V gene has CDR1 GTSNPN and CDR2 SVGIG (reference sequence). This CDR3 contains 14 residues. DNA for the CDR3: TGTGCCTGGTCGTTAGGACTAGCGAACACTGAAGCTTTCTTT. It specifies CAWSLGLANTEAFF.

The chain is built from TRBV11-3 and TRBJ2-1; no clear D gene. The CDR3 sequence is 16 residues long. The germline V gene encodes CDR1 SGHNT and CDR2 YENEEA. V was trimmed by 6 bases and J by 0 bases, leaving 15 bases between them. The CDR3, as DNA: TGTGCCAGCAGTTCCGACGTAAAGAGCTCCTACAATGAGCAGTTCTTC. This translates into CASSSDVKSSYNEQFF.

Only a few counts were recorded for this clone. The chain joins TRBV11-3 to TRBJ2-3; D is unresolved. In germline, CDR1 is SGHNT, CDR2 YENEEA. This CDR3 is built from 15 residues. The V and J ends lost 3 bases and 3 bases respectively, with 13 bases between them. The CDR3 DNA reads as TGTGCCAGCAGCTTTAATCCTTCACGGACAGATACGCAGTATTTT. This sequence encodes CASSFNPSRTDTQYF.

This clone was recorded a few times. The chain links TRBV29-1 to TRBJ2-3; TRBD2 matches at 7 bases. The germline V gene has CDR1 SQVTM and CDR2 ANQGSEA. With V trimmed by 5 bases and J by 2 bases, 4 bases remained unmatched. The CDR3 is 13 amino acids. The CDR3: CSVRAGVTDTQYF. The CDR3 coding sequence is TGCAGCGTTCGGGCGGGGGTCACAGATACGCAGTATTTT.

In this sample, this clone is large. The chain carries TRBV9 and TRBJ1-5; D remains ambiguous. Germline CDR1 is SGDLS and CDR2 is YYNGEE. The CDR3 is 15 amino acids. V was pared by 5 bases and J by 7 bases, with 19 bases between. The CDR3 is CASSDSGVGSQPQHF. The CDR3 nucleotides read TGTGCCAGCAGTGATTCCGGGGTAGGAAGCCAGCCCCAGCATTTT.

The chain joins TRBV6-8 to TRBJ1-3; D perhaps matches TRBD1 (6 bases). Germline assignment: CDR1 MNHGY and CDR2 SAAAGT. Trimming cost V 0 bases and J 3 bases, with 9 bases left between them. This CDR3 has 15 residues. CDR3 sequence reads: CASSYSRGFGNTIYF. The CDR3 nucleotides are TGTGCCAGCAGTTACTCCAGGGGTTTTGGAAACACCATATATTTT.

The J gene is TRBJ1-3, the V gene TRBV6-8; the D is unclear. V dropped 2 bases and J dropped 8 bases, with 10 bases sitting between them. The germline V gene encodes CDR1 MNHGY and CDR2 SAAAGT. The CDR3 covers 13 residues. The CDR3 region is CASSYRLGDTIYF. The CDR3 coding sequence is TGTGCCAGCAGTTACCGATTGGGCGACACCATATATTTT.

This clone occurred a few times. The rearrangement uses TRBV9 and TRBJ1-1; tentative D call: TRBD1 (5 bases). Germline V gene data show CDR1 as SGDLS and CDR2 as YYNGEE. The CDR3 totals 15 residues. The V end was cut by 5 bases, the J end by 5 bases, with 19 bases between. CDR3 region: CASSLEAGLGTEAFF. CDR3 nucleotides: TGTGCCAGCAGTTTAGAGGCAGGGTTGGGGACTGAAGCTTTCTTT. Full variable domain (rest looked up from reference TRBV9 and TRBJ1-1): DSGVTQTPKHLITATGQRVTLRCSPRSGDLSVYWYQQSLDQGLQFLIQYYNGEERAKGNILERFSAQQFPDLHSELNLSSLELGDSALYFCASSLEAGLGTEAFFGQGTRLTVV.